This is a list of T cell receptor beta chains from one sample in a study of regulatory T cells in long-lasting Graves disease. TCRdb itself ran the multiplex PCR reads through MiXCR, one entry per CDR3 protein. The table has around 450,000 distinct CDR3 sequences, 20% to 25% seen once. The specimen was peripheral blood mononuclear cells (PBMCs), collected when the disease was refractory, from a patient treated with antithyroid drugs. Receptors were obtained from a female donor with Graves disease. CDR3s include the opening cysteine and the closing phenylalanine or tryptophan. A D gene is named only where the DNA matches it firmly. Only part of the rows carry a size: once, few, many, or a class if the clone is expanded.

TRBD1	TRBJ1-6	TRBV11-1	many	TGTGCCAGCACCGAATCCCTTACCGGGACAGCAAATTCACCCCTCCACTTT	CASTESLTGTANSPLHF
NA	TRBJ1-1	TRBV6-1	NA	TGTGCCAGCAGTCCGGACAGTTACAACACTGAAGCTTTCTTT	CASSPDSYNTEAFF
TRBD1	TRBJ1-2	TRBV5-1	many	TGCGCCAGCGCGGACGGACAGGCCCTCTATGGCTACACCTTC	CASADGQALYGYTF
NA	TRBJ2-3	TRBV27	few	TGTGCCAGCAGTTTGGGTAGGCACGATACGCAGTATTTT	CASSLGRHDTQYF
NA	TRBJ1-5	TRBV19	NA	TGTGCCAGTAGTCCCTCCCCGCGCAGTCATAGCAATCAGCCCCAGCATTTT	CASSPSPRSHSNQPQHF
NA	TRBJ2-6	TRBV6-1	many	TGTGCCAGCCTCGGCTGGGCAAGCCCCTCTGGGGCCAACGTCCTGACTTTC	CASLGWASPSGANVLTF
TRBD1	TRBJ2-7	TRBV29-1	NA	TGCAGCGTTGAAGAGAGGGACAGCCTCTCCTACGAGCAGTACTTC	CSVEERDSLSYEQYF
TRBD1	TRBJ1-1	TRBV7-9	NA	TGTGCCAGCAGCTCAAACGCCGGGACAGGGGGCACTGAAGCTTTCTTT	CASSSNAGTGGTEAFF
TRBD1	TRBJ1-5	TRBV28	NA	TGTGCCAGCAGTTACGCGAGGTCGACAGGGACGGGGCAGCCCCAGCATTTT	CASSYARSTGTGQPQHF
NA	TRBJ2-1	TRBV5-1	NA	TGCGCCAGCAGCTTCACCGCACCCGAAAATGAGCAGTTCTTC	CASSFTAPENEQFF
TRBD1	TRBJ1-5	TRBV6-1	NA	TGTGCCAGTAGGGACAGCATCAATCAGCCCCAGCATTTT	CASRDSINQPQHF
NA	TRBJ1-2	TRBV6-2/TRBV6-3	NA	TGTGCCAGCGTTCGAGGCCGCGGGAGCGGCTACACCTTC	CASVRGRGSGYTF
TRBD1	TRBJ1-1	TRBV7-9	many	TGTGCCAGCAGCTACGGGGACAGGAACACTGAAGCTTTCTTT	CASSYGDRNTEAFF
NA	TRBJ1-6	TRBV11-2	many	TGTGCCAGCAGCTCGCTTGGGACGGCGAGGGTCTATAATTCACCCCTCCACTTT	CASSSLGTARVYNSPLHF
NA	TRBJ1-1	TRBV7-6	many	TGTGCCAGCAGCTTAGGAGAACTGTATAACACTGAAGCTTTCTTT	CASSLGELYNTEAFF
TRBD2	TRBJ2-2	TRBV9	few	TGTGCCAGCGGTCCGGGACTAGCGGGGGTCGCGAACACCGGGGAGCTGTTTTTT	CASGPGLAGVANTGELFF
TRBD1	TRBJ1-5	TRBV20-1	few	TGCAGTGCGGGGGACAGCCCCGGGGGTCAGCCCCAGCATTTT	CSAGDSPGGQPQHF
NA	TRBJ1-2	TRBV27	NA	TGTGCCAGTCTGACAGATCCCCACCATGGCTACACCTTC	CASLTDPHHGYTF
NA	TRBJ1-1	TRBV7-2	NA	TGTGCCAGCAGCCCTGACGCAGGGAACACTGAAGCTTTCTTT	CASSPDAGNTEAFF
TRBD1	TRBJ2-2	TRBV6-1	many	TGTGCCAGCAGTCGACAGGGCGACACCGGGGAGCTGTTTTTT	CASSRQGDTGELFF
TRBD2	TRBJ2-7	TRBV6-9	many	TGTGCCAGCAGTTACCTAGCGGGGGGCACGAACTACGAGCAGTACTTC	CASSYLAGGTNYEQYF
NA	TRBJ1-5	TRBV19	many	TGTGCCAGTAGTATGCGCAGGTTCCAGGGTCTACTTCGGAATCAGCCCCAGCATTTT	CASSMRRFQGLLRNQPQHF
TRBD1	TRBJ2-3	TRBV29-1	NA	TGCAGCGTTGAAAAGATGGGACAGGGAACAGATACGCAGTATTTT	CSVEKMGQGTDTQYF
NA	TRBJ2-5	TRBV6-1	many	TGTGCCAGCAGCACGGGGACAACTCGGGAGACCCAGTACTTC	CASSTGTTRETQYF
NA	TRBJ1-5	TRBV20-1	NA	TGCAGTGCCGGGGAGGTCCGAAAAGCTTATAGCAATCAGCCCCAGCATTTT	CSAGEVRKAYSNQPQHF
TRBD1	TRBJ2-7	TRBV6-1	few	TGTGCCAGCAGACAACTCGGACAGGCTCGGGAGCAGTACTTC	CASRQLGQAREQYF
NA	TRBJ1-5	TRBV6-5	NA	TGTGCCAGCAGTTACCTCACCTACCTGGTCAATCAGCCCCAGCATTTT	CASSYLTYLVNQPQHF
NA	TRBJ1-6	TRBV6-1	NA	TGTGCCAGCAGGGAACAGGGTCTTTTCAATTCACCCCTCCACTTT	CASREQGLFNSPLHF
NA	TRBJ1-4	TRBV7-2	NA	TGTGCCAGCAGCTCCCGGGGCCCCTCGGGTAATGAAAAACTGTTTTTT	CASSSRGPSGNEKLFF
TRBD1	TRBJ1-1	TRBV19	NA	TGTGCCAGTAGTACAGGACAGGGGGGGTACACTGAAGCTTTCTTT	CASSTGQGGYTEAFF
TRBD1	TRBJ2-7	TRBV11-2	many	TGTGCCAGCAGCCATCCCTGGGGACAGACCTACGAGCAGTACTTC	CASSHPWGQTYEQYF
TRBD1	TRBJ2-6	TRBV7-9	NA	TGTGCCAGCAGCCCGCCACAGGGGGCTCACTCTGGGGCCAACGTCCTGACTTTC	CASSPPQGAHSGANVLTF
NA	TRBJ1-4	TRBV4-1	NA	TGCGCCAGCAGCCAAGGAAGTGGAAATGAAAAACTGTTTTTT	CASSQGSGNEKLFF